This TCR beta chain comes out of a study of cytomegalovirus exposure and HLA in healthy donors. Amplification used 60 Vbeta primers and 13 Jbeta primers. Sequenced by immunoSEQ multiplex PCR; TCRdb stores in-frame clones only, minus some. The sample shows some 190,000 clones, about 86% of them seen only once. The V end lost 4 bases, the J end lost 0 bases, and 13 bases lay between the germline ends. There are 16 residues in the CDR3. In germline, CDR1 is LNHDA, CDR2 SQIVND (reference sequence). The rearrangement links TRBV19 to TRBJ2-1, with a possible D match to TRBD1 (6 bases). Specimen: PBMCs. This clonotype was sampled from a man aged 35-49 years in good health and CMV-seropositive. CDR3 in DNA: TGTGCCAGTAGTACTCGGACAGCAAGCTCCTACAATGAGCAGTTCTTC. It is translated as CASSTRTASSYNEQFF. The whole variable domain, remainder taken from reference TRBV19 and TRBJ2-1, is DGGITQSPKYLFRKEGQNVTLSCEQNLNHDAMYWYRQDPGQGLRLIYYSQIVNDFQKGDIAEGYSVSREKKESFPLTVTSAQKNPTAFYLCASSTRTASSYNEQFFGPGTRLTVL.